This T cell receptor (beta chain) was obtained from a study of T cells in localized non-small cell lung cancer. The protocol was immunoSEQ multiplex PCR, while the TCRdb copy is restricted to in-frame clones and leaves out a portion. Of about 59,000 clones in the sample, 90% to 95% were seen once. Germline CDR1 and CDR2: MNHNS and SASEGT. The CDR3 consists of 16 residues. The ends were cut back, 2 bases at V and 0 bases at J, with 8 bases in the middle. The sequencing used peripheral blood, collected before any cancer treatment. V and J are TRBV6-1 and TRBJ1-6, with TRBD1 as a possible D gene (5 bases). This TCR was sampled from a man between 40 and 75 years old with stage I lung adenocarcinoma. CDR3 in DNA: TGTGCCAGCAGTGAACGGGGGAGCTCCTATAATTCACCCCTCCACTTT. Translating it yields CASSERGSSYNSPLHF.